This entry features one T cell receptor beta chain sequence. This CDR3 is 14 amino acids long. Germline V gene lookup returns CDR1 SGHRS and CDR2 YFSETQ. V lost 4 bases and J lost 2; bases outside the gene matches: 5. The study reverse transcribed the entire isolated RNA, so it sequenced expressed TCRB transcripts. Around 3.57 million reads was the average for naive, central memory and regulatory T cell samples. Assay: immunoSEQ multiplex PCR; the TCRdb copy retains only in-frame clones and omits some. In the table there are fewer than 350,000 clones, approximately 8% of which are singletons. These data are taken from a study of beta chain features in type 1 diabetes.

Material: central memory CD4+ T cells from blood. The chain recombines TRBV5-1 with TRBJ2-5, with TRBD1 matching over 7 bases. This sequence was found in a woman aged 18 to 35 in good health. The CDR3 spells CASSRGQQQETQYF. The DNA of the CDR3 is TGCGCCAGCAGCCGGGGACAGCAACAAGAGACCCAGTACTTC.